The clone carrying this T cell receptor beta chain was recorded many times. Its cognate antigen is unknown. This sample is drawn from a study of identical twins. General study findings and limits: The study reached conclusions through statistical analysis that was cross-sectional, not following the same donors. Fewer insertions marked abundant cord blood beta clonotypes; young adult naive trended weakly, memory not at all.

It was template switching that added a universal primer site, and there were unique molecular identifiers on the cDNA. One entry per CDR3 protein results from TCRdb running MiXCR on the 5' RACE reads. The sample yields hundreds of thousands of distinct CDR3 sequences, 21% seen once. J lost 0 bases, V lost 6 bases, and 8 bases had no gene match. This CDR3 has 15 amino acids. These same records also appear under a second study, on T cells expressing NK-cell markers. That report adds: NKG2C+ dominant clonotype frequencies in several donors were roughly 1.0-7.5% of CD8+ T cells.

This chain connects TRBV12-3 or TRBV12-4 to TRBJ2-7; 7 nucleotides agree with TRBD2. The sequenced sample consisted of PBMCs. This sequence was found in a woman younger than 30 in good health. CDR3 residues: CASRPSGPGSYEQYF. CDR3 in DNA: TGTGCCAGCAGACCTAGCGGCCCAGGCTCCTACGAGCAGTACTTC.